The 5 T cell receptor beta chains below all came from one sample that was sequenced in a study of shared clonotypes between healthy human individuals. Produced via immunoSEQ multiplex PCR; TCRdb's table is partial and in-frame only. The profile shows a few million clones, 90% to 95% of them singletons. Sample: naive CD4+ T cells sorted from blood. Regarding subset: CD45RA+ positively selected. These TCRs come from a man younger than 35 in good health.

CDR3 amino acids: CASSRGQVIHEQYF. Here the CDR3 DNA reads TGTGCCAGTAGTCGGGGACAGGTGATCCACGAGCAGTACTTC. This chain joins TRBV19 and TRBJ2-7, with 8 bases aligning to TRBD1. Germline CDR1 is LNHDA and CDR2 is SQIVND (reference sequence). This CDR3 has 14 residues. V lost 5 bases, J lost 5 bases, and 8 bases stayed unmatched.

The gene calls are TRBV15 and TRBJ1-4; TRBD1 agrees at 9 bases. Trimming took 5 bases from V and 3 from J; bases not matched to a gene: 16. Germline V gene sequence: CDR1 LNHNV, CDR2 YYDKDF (reference sequence). This CDR3 has 19 residues. The CDR3 region has the DNA TGTGCCACCAGCGGAATAGGCTCCGGGACAGGGTACCCTAATGAAAAACTGTTTTTT. The encoded protein is CATSGIGSGTGYPNEKLFF.

The genes are TRBV6-6 and TRBJ2-3; 8 bases match TRBD2. This CDR3 is built from 13 residues. CDR1 is MNHNY, CDR2 SVGAGI, per germline (reference sequence). Trimming at V came to 11 bases and at J to 3 bases, leaving 7 bases not matched to a gene. CDR3 sequence: CAGRGGVTDTQYF. Written as DNA, the CDR3 is TGTGCCGGCCGGGGGGGCGTGACAGATACGCAGTATTTT.

J is TRBJ2-7 and V is TRBV6-6, with 7 positions matching TRBD2. V gave up 7 bases and J gave up 6 bases; unmatched junction bases: 15. Germline V lookup: CDR1 MNHNY, CDR2 SVGAGI (reference sequence). CDR3 size: 15 residues. In nucleotides, the CDR3 is TGTGCCAGCACCCACAGGAGCGGGATCTCGGTCGAGCAGTACTTC. It is translated as CASTHRSGISVEQYF.

V and J are TRBV6-5 and TRBJ2-5; 8 bases line up with TRBD2. The CDR3 runs 16 residues. The germline V gene encodes CDR1 MNHEY and CDR2 SVGAGI. V trimming: 2 bases; J trimming: 7 bases; junction bases outside the gene matches: 12. Written as DNA, the CDR3 is TGTGCCAGCAGTTACGGGTCGGGAGGGCCCGGGGGGACCCAGTACTTC. It yields the protein CASSYGSGGPGGTQYF.